The entry below gives a single TCR beta chain sequence along with its context. The data stem from a study of tumor-infiltrating lymphocytes in primary liver carcinoma. A primer matching the constant region was used to make TCR beta cDNA from approximately 500 ng of total RNA. Modified slightly, ARM-PCR produced TCR beta libraries over three nested multiplex PCR rounds. A C-beta reverse primer was combined with TRBV1-TRBV30 forward primers in the first two PCR rounds, and each round had about 10 cycles. TCRdb re-analysed the multiplex PCR reads in MiXCR, keeping a single row per CDR3 protein. Of a few hundred thousand distinct CDR3 sequences in the sample, around three fifths are singletons; the top ten hold more than 15%. Blood RNA came from unsorted whole blood; germline DNA was also extracted. Trimming at V came to 0 bases and at J to 3 bases, leaving 9 bases not matched to a gene. Germline V gives CDR1 SGDLS, CDR2 YYNGEE. The CDR3 extends over 16 amino acids.

The J gene is TRBJ2-7, the V gene TRBV9; 7 bases are a match to TRBD2. The sample comprised peripheral blood. The sequence was collected from a woman between 25 and 40 years old with primary liver carcinoma and hepatitis B virus infection. CDR3 region: CASSVGASGDLYEQYF. For the CDR3, the DNA is TGTGCCAGCAGCGTAGGGGCTAGCGGAGACCTCTACGAGCAGTACTTC.